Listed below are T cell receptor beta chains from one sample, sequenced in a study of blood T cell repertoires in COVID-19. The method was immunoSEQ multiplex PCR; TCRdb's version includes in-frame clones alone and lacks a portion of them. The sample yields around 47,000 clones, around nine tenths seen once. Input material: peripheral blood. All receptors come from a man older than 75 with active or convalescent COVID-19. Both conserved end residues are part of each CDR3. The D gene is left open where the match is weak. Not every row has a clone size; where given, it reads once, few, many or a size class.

CASSFGRTGHTGELFF	TGTGCCAGCAGTTTTGGTCGGACAGGGCACACCGGGGAGCTGTTTTTT	few	TRBV27	TRBD1	TRBJ2-2
CASSFEALLAGGSNEQFF	TGTGCCAGCAGCTTTGAAGCCCTTCTAGCGGGAGGGTCCAATGAGCAGTTCTTC	NA	TRBV7-9	TRBD2	TRBJ2-1
CASSDQGLGNQPQHF	TGTGCCAGCAGTGATCAGGGGTTGGGCAATCAGCCCCAGCATTTT	NA	TRBV6-1	NA	TRBJ1-5
CASSGGRGRENYGYTF	TGTGCCAGCAGTGGTGGCAGGGGGCGAGAGAACTATGGCTACACCTTC	NA	TRBV25-1	TRBD1	TRBJ1-2
CASSYIRTDYGYTF	TGTGCCAGCAGTTATATTCGGACAGACTATGGCTACACCTTC	NA	TRBV6-6	NA	TRBJ1-2
CASSLVGGGNQPQHF	TGTGCCAGCAGCTTAGTCGGGGGTGGGAATCAGCCCCAGCATTTT	NA	TRBV7-2	NA	TRBJ1-5
CASNLGRGNGYTF	TGTGCCAGCAATTTAGGGCGGGGTAATGGCTACACCTTC	medium-sized	TRBV12-3/TRBV12-4	NA	TRBJ1-2
CASSPDRGHYNEQFF	TGCGCCAGCAGCCCGGACAGGGGGCATTACAATGAGCAGTTCTTC	NA	TRBV5-1	TRBD1	TRBJ2-1
CASSLDLAGVAETQYF	TGTGCCAGCAGTTTAGATCTAGCGGGAGTCGCAGAGACCCAGTACTTC	once	TRBV28	TRBD2	TRBJ2-5
CSFTDSGANVLTF	TGCAGCTTCACAGACTCTGGGGCCAACGTCCTGACTTTC	NA	TRBV29-1	NA	TRBJ2-6
CASSLGQGNEQFF	TGTGCCAGCAGCTTAGGTCAGGGCAATGAGCAGTTCTTC	NA	TRBV7-2	NA	TRBJ2-1
CASTEGQGRRTNEKLFF	TGTGCCAGTACCGAGGGACAGGGAAGGAGAACTAATGAAAAACTGTTTTTT	NA	TRBV19	TRBD1	TRBJ1-4
CASKPATIGGRGRNEQFF	TGCGCCAGCAAACCAGCAACCATAGGAGGCAGGGGGCGGAATGAGCAGTTCTTC	NA	TRBV4-1	TRBD1	TRBJ2-1
CASSARQAPYNEQFF	TGCGCCAGCAGTGCCCGGCAGGCACCCTACAATGAGCAGTTCTTC	NA	TRBV10-1	NA	TRBJ2-1
CASSIKVGGLRSDEQFF	TGTGCCAGTAGTATAAAGGTAGGTGGCCTCCGGAGCGATGAGCAGTTCTTC	NA	TRBV19	NA	TRBJ2-1
CASSFYGLAVDTQYF	TGTGCCAGCAGCTTTTATGGACTAGCAGTTGATACGCAGTATTTT	NA	TRBV5-4	TRBD2	TRBJ2-3
CASSLAAGGHEQYF	TGTGCCAGCAGCTTAGCGGCAGGGGGGCACGAGCAGTACTTC	NA	TRBV7-2	NA	TRBJ2-7
CASSQRPDLNEKLFF	TGTGCCAGTAGCCAAAGACCGGACTTAAATGAAAAACTGTTTTTT	NA	TRBV19	NA	TRBJ1-4